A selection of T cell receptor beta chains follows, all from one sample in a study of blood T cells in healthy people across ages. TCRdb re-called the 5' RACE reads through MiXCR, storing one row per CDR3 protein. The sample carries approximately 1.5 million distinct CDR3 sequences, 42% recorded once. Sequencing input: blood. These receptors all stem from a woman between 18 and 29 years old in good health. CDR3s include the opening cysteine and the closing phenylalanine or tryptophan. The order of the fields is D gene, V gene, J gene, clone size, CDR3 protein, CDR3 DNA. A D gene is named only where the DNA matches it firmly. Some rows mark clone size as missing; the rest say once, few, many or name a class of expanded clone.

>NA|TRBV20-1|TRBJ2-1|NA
CSARDGGIPVHEQFF
TGCAGTGCTAGAGATGGGGGCATACCGGTCCATGAGCAGTTCTTC
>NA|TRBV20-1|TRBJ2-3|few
CSASDLTFTDTQYF
TGCAGTGCTAGCGATCTCACCTTCACAGATACGCAGTATTTT
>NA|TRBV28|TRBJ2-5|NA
CASSFKDSLDRETQYF
TGTGCCAGCAGTTTCAAAGATAGCTTGGATCGAGAGACCCAGTACTTC
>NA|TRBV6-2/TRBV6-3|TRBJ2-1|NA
CASTDGRDDQFF
TGTGCCAGCACCGACGGGCGGGACGATCAGTTCTTC
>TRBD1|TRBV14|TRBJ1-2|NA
CASSSAGTGENYGYTF
TGTGCCAGCAGCAGTGCCGGGACAGGGGAGAACTATGGCTACACCTTC
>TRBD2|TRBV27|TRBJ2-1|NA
CATRGDYAYNEQFF
TGTGCCACCAGAGGGGACTATGCCTACAATGAGCAGTTCTTC
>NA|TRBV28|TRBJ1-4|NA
CASSPPVGPWEKLFF
TGTGCCAGCAGTCCTCCGGTTGGTCCTTGGGAAAAACTGTTTTTT
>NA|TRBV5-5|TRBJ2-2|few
CASSLAPLGAGELFF
TGTGCCAGCAGCCTGGCTCCTCTGGGTGCCGGGGAGCTGTTTTTT
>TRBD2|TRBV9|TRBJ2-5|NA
CASSTTSGVETQYF
TGTGCCAGCAGCACGACTAGCGGGGTAGAGACCCAGTACTTC
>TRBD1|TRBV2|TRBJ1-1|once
CASSRDRGGEAFF
TGTGCCAGCAGTCGCGACAGGGGAGGTGAAGCTTTCTTT
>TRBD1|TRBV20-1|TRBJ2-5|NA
CSARPGGRSEQYF
TGCAGTGCTAGACCAGGGGGACGTAGTGAGCAGTACTTC
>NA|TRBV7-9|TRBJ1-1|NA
CASSYGRFWNTEAFF
TGTGCCAGCAGCTACGGACGGTTCTGGAACACTGAAGCTTTCTTT
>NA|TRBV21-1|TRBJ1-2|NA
CASSKSGEQGGYGYTF
TGTGCCAGCAGCAAAAGTGGGGAACAGGGCGGCTATGGCTACACCTTC
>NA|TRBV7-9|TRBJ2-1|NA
CASTHPEAGYNEQFF
TGTGCCAGCACCCACCCTGAGGCGGGCTACAATGAGCAGTTCTTC
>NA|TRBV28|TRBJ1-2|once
CAGTAGGRANYGYTF
TGTGCCGGCACCGCCGGAGGGAGAGCTAACTATGGCTACACCTTC
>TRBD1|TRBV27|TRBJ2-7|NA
CASSVTGTVPYEQYF
TGTGCCAGCAGTGTCACCGGGACAGTTCCCTACGAGCAGTACTTC
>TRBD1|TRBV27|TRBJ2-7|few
CASSLLGTGLTYEQYF
TGTGCCAGCAGTTTACTGGGGACAGGGTTAACCTACGAGCAGTACTTC
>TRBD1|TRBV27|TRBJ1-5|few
CASSLSGTETNQPQHF
TGTGCCAGCAGTTTATCCGGGACAGAGACGAATCAGCCCCAGCATTTT
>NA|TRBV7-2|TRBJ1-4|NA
CASSLGRWANEKLFF
TGTGCCAGCAGCTTAGGGAGGTGGGCTAATGAAAAACTGTTTTTT
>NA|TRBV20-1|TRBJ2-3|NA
CSARDWGDTQYF
TGCAGTGCTAGAGATTGGGGAGATACGCAGTATTTT
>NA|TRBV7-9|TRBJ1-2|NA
CASSLEPFNYGYTF
TGTGCCAGCAGCTTAGAACCCTTTAACTATGGCTACACCTTC
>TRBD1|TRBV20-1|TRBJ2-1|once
CSARDGQGPSNEQFF
TGCAGTGCTAGAGATGGACAGGGGCCCTCAAATGAGCAGTTCTTC
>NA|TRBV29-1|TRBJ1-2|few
CSAEGGEENYGYTF
TGCAGCGCCGAGGGGGGGGAGGAAAACTATGGCTACACCTTC
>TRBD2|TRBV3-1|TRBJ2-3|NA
CASSQGASGGPYTQYF
TGTGCCAGCAGCCAAGGCGCTAGCGGGGGGCCTTATACGCAGTATTTT
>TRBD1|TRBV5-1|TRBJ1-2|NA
CASSLEGQSCYGYTF
TGCGCCAGCAGCTTGGAGGGACAGAGCTGCTATGGCTACACCTTC
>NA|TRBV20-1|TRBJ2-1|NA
CSARSGVTYNEQFF
TGCAGTGCTAGATCGGGAGTCACCTACAATGAGCAGTTCTTC
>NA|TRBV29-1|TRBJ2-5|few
CSVPSAGPQETQYF
TGCAGCGTCCCCTCAGCCGGGCCCCAAGAGACCCAGTACTTC
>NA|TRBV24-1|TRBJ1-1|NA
CATSDNPRNSLNTEAFF
TGTGCCACCAGTGATAACCCCCGGAACAGCCTGAACACTGAAGCTTTCTTT
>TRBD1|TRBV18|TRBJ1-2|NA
CASSQRRPGQGAAGYTF
TGTGCCAGCTCACAGCGAAGACCGGGACAGGGGGCCGCTGGCTACACCTTC
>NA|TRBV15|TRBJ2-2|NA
CATSSRRNTGELFF
TGTGCCACCAGCAGTCGACGGAACACCGGGGAGCTGTTTTTT
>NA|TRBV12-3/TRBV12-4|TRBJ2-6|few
CASSLWISGANVLTF
TGTGCCAGCAGTTTATGGATCTCTGGGGCCAACGTCCTGACTTTC
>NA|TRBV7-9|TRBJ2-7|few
CASSHLDSYEQYF
TGTGCCAGCAGCCACCTTGACAGCTACGAGCAGTACTTC
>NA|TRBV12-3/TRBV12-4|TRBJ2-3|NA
CASSPLGLGTQYF
TGTGCCAGCAGTCCTCTAGGCTTAGGTACGCAGTATTTT
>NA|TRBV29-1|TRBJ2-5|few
CSAGTQYF
TGCAGCGCCGGTACCCAGTACTTC
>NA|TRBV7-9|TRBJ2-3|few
CASSILGSTDTQYF
TGTGCCAGCAGCATCTTGGGGAGCACAGATACGCAGTATTTT
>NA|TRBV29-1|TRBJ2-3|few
CSVELADTQYF
TGCAGCGTTGAACTAGCAGATACGCAGTATTTT
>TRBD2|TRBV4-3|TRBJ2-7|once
CASSQRTSGNYEQYF
TGCGCCAGCAGCCAAAGGACTAGCGGGAACTACGAGCAGTACTTC
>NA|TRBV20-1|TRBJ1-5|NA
CSALRGLQPQHF
TGCAGTGCCCTCCGGGGGCTTCAGCCCCAGCATTTT
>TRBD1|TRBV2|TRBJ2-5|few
CASSADRELGTQYF
TGTGCCAGCAGTGCGGACAGGGAATTGGGGACCCAGTACTTC
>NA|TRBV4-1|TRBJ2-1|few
CASSQTRAGSSYNEQFF
TGCGCCAGCAGCCAAACTAGGGCGGGGAGCTCCTACAATGAGCAGTTCTTC
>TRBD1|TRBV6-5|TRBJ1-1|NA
CASRPPTGANTEAFF
TGTGCCAGCAGACCTCCTACAGGGGCGAACACTGAAGCTTTCTTT
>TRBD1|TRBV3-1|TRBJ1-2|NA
CASSSSGDRALNYGYTF
TGTGCCAGCAGCTCCTCTGGGGACAGGGCCCTTAACTATGGCTACACCTTC
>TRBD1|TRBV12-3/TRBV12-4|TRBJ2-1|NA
CASSRGGRGSQFF
TGTGCCAGCAGCCGGGGCGGCAGGGGGTCGCAGTTCTTC